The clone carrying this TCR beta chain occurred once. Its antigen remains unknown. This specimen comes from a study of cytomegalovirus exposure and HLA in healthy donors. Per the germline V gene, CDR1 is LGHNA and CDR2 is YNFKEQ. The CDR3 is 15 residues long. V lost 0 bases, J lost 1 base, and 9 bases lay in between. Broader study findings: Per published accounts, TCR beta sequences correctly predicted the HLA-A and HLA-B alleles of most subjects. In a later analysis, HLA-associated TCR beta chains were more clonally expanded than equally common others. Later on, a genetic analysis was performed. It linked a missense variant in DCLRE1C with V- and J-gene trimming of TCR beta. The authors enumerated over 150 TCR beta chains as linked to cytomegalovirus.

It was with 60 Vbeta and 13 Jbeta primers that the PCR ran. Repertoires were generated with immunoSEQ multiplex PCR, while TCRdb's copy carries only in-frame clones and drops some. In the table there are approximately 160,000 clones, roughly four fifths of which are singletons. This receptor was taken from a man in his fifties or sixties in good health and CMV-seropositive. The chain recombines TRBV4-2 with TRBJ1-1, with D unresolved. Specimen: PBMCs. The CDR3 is CASSQERVGNTEAFF. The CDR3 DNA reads TGTGCCAGCAGCCAAGAGAGGGTAGGGAACACTGAAGCTTTCTTT.